This TCR beta chain originates from a study of blood T cell repertoires in COVID-19. About the study: The United States, Italy and Spain were the sources of the acute and convalescent COVID-19 samples.

Assay: immunoSEQ multiplex PCR; the TCRdb copy retains only in-frame clones and omits some. Of under 250,000 clones listed, 70% to 90% are singletons. The receptor was derived from a man aged 45-60 years with COVID-19, enrolled during active disease. The sequenced sample was peripheral blood.

Here the CDR3 DNA reads TGCGCCAGCAGCTTGGATACAGGGGACTATGGCTACACCTTC. Protein: CASSLDTGDYGYTF. This rearrangement joins TRBV5-1 to TRBJ1-2, with TRBD1 matching over 7 bases. J lost 3 bases, V lost 0 bases, and 2 bases had no gene match. This CDR3 comprises 14 residues. Per germline, CDR1 SGHRS and CDR2 YFSETQ.